This T cell receptor (beta chain) was captured by sequencing in a study of T cell responses to AZD1222 COVID-19 vaccine. Here immunoSEQ multiplex PCR was the method, and the copy in TCRdb shows in-frame clones only, minus some. The data contain approximately 140,000 clones, more than 85% of them seen just once; the ten biggest clones take up 2.5% to 3.5%. Of note for this clone: The antigen is not known.

Between the trimmed V and J ends, which lost 4 bases and 0 bases, there was a span of 9 bases. The CDR3 runs 14 residues. CDR1 and CDR2 (germline): LGHDT, YNNKEL (reference sequence). Study observations and caveats: The donors showed a predominance of white British ancestry and of females, with possible underestimation of clonal diversity. Unmutated variant regions are reportedly targeted by nearly half of spike-specific TCRs. Mapped onto spike, vaccine-associated CD4 TCRs spanned it and were dominant at 160-218 and 743-854.

This TCR derives from an adult who received the AZD1222 COVID-19 vaccine. The chain recombines TRBV3-1 (or the pseudogene TRBV3-2) with TRBJ1-1; D gene unclear. The source material was peripheral blood, sampled 28 days after the second AZD1222 dose. The CDR3 nucleotides read TGTGCCAGCAGCCCGCCCGGGGTGAACACTGAAGCTTTCTTT. Translated, it gives CASSPPGVNTEAFF.